The rows below give T cell receptor beta chains drawn from one sample of a study of T cell responses to AZD1222 COVID-19 vaccine. Profiling relied on immunoSEQ multiplex PCR, and the TCRdb table lists in-frame clones only, not all of them. The profile shows roughly 190,000 clones, roughly 90% of them singletons. This specimen consisted of peripheral blood, obtained 28 days after the second AZD1222 dose. The source is an adult who received the AZD1222 COVID-19 vaccine. Each CDR3 is given with its conserved first and last residue. The D gene is left open where the match is weak. Clone size, where shown, is once, few, many, or a class for clones that have expanded.

TRBD1 TRBJ2-1 . TRBV10-3 CAISEPGTGGYNEQFF TGTGCCATCAGTGAGCCAGGGACAGGGGGATACAATGAGCAGTTCTTC
TRBD1 TRBJ1-5 . TRBV7-8 CASSPEHREDRNQPQHF TGTGCCAGCAGTCCCGAGCATCGGGAGGACAGGAATCAGCCCCAGCATTTT
TRBD1 TRBJ1-1 . TRBV18 CASSPDRTNTEAFF TGTGCCAGCTCACCGGACAGGACGAACACTGAAGCTTTCTTT
TRBD2 TRBJ2-1 . TRBV3-1/TRBV3-2 CASSQESTSGDREQFF TGTGCCAGCAGCCAAGAATCGACTAGCGGGGACCGTGAGCAGTTCTTC
. TRBJ1-1 . TRBV6-6 CASSYSRSAINTEAFF TGTGCCAGCAGTTACTCGAGGTCAGCTATCAACACTGAAGCTTTCTTT
. TRBJ1-4 . TRBV7-2 CASSLAGRGEKLFF TGTGCCAGCAGCTTAGCAGGGCGGGGGGAAAAACTGTTTTTT
TRBD1 TRBJ1-1 . TRBV7-2 CASSRGRMNTEAFF TGTGCCAGCAGCAGGGGGCGGATGAACACTGAAGCTTTCTTT
. TRBJ2-7 . TRBV30 CAWSWTASYEQYF TGTGCCTGGAGTTGGACAGCTTCCTACGAGCAGTACTTC
. TRBJ2-1 . TRBV18 CASSPYGPISSYNEQFF TGTGCCAGCTCACCATACGGACCCATCAGCTCCTACAATGAGCAGTTCTTC
. TRBJ2-5 once TRBV15 CATSRGPGEQETQYF TGTGCCACCAGCAGAGGGCCAGGGGAGCAAGAGACCCAGTACTTC
. TRBJ1-2 . TRBV19 CASGTGLGAGYTF TGTGCCAGTGGCACAGGTCTTGGGGCTGGCTACACCTTC
. TRBJ1-3 many TRBV7-2 CASSLYSSHSGNTIYF TGTGCCAGCAGCTTATACAGTTCCCATTCTGGAAACACCATATATTTT
. TRBJ1-4 . TRBV18 CASSPPGIEKLFF TGTGCCAGCTCGCCCCCCGGGATTGAAAAACTGTTTTTT
TRBD1 TRBJ1-1 . TRBV6-2/TRBV6-3 CASSQGGEAFF TGTGCCAGCAGCCAGGGGGGGGAAGCTTTCTTT
. TRBJ1-1 once TRBV28 CASSLYRRGMNTEAFF TGTGCCAGCAGTTTATATCGTCGGGGCATGAACACTGAAGCTTTCTTT
. TRBJ2-1 . TRBV18 CASSLSPPNEQFF TGTGCCAGCTCACTATCTCCTCCGAATGAGCAGTTCTTC
TRBD2 TRBJ2-2 . TRBV28 CASSSVWEGNTGELFF TGTGCCAGCAGTTCCGTGTGGGAGGGGAACACCGGGGAGCTGTTTTTT